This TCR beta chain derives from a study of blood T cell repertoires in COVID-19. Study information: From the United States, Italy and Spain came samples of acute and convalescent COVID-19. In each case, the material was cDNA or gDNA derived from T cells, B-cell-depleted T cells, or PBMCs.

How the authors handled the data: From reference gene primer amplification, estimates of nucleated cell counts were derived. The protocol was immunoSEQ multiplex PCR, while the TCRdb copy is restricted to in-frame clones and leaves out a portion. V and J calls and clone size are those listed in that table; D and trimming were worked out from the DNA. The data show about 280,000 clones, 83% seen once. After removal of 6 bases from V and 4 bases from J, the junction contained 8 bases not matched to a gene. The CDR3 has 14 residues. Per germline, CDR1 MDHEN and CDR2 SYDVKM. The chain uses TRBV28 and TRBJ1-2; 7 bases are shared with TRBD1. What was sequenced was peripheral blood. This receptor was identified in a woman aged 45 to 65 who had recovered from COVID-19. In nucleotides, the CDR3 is TGTGCCAGCAGGCCAGGGGGTATGGTCTATGGCTACACCTTC. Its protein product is CASRPGGMVYGYTF.